The clone carrying this T cell receptor beta chain has only a few counts. Its target is unknown. Trimming left V 4 bases short and J 4 bases short, with 17 bases between. The CDR3 is made up of 16 amino acids. Germline V gives CDR1 MNHEY, CDR2 SMNVEV (reference sequence). The TCR beta CDR3 regions underwent amplification using RNA transcripts as the source. HTBI primers were used for first-round RT-PCR of the TCR CDR3. One entry per CDR3 protein results from TCRdb running MiXCR on the multiplex PCR reads. Counted here are approximately 420,000 distinct CDR3 sequences, roughly 15% occurring once; the ten biggest clones make up about 5%. The data were taken from a study of T cells in Graves' hyperthyroidism and ophthalmopathy. Study-level results: Stable hyperthyroidism was told apart from ophthalmopathy by a model built on 13 V-J features.

The receptor was isolated from a woman under 30 with Graves' hyperthyroidism. Input material: blood. The chain couples TRBV27 to TRBJ2-1; tentatively, D is TRBD2 (6 bases). The CDR3 bases are TGTGCCAGCAGTTCACCTAGCGCTTCGGTGTACAATGAGCAGTTCTTC. This codes for CASSSPSASVYNEQFF.